The T cell receptor (beta chain) under discussion was sequenced for a study of T-cell memory formation after mild COVID-19. General study findings and limits: Pre-infection memory held some responding clones, suggesting pre-existing cross-reactive T cells responded. Clones contracting across day 15 to 85 had a balanced CD4/CD8 profile; later expanding clones leaned CD4+.

The germline V gene has CDR1 SGHVS and CDR2 FQNEAQ. The ends were cut back, 0 bases at V and 7 bases at J, with 16 bases in the middle. The CDR3 is made up of 16 amino acids. cDNA libraries for TCR alpha and TCR beta, carrying sample barcodes and UMIs, came from 5'RACE with constant-segment primers. From the 5' RACE reads, TCRdb called clonotypes with MiXCR, one entry per CDR3 protein. The repertoire includes about 410,000 distinct CDR3 sequences, approximately 18% of them detected once, and roughly 21% sits in the top ten. This clonotype was recorded a few times. The target antigen is unknown. This receptor was taken from a man between 18 and 35 years old who had mild COVID-19 (a few samples of this study predate the infection). Cell type and time point are not known. This chain uses TRBV7-8 with TRBJ2-1; the D gene is possibly TRBD1 (6 bases). The sample was PBMCs or a T cell subset sorted from them (not recorded which). The CDR3 protein is CASSLALGRTGNEQFF. For the CDR3, the DNA is TGTGCCAGCAGCTTAGCGCTCGGACGAACAGGGAATGAGCAGTTCTTC.